This TCR beta chain originates from a study of blood T cell repertoires in COVID-19. Germline assignment: CDR1 LNHDA and CDR2 SQIVND (reference sequence). This CDR3 region has 15 residues. Losses at the gene ends were 4 bases for V and 11 bases for J; bases not matched to a gene: 11. Assay: immunoSEQ multiplex PCR; the TCRdb copy retains only in-frame clones and omits some. The sample shows over 150,000 clones, roughly nine tenths of them seen only once. V and J are TRBV19 and TRBJ1-4; 9 positions match TRBD1. Sequencing was done on a sample of peripheral blood. This clonotype originated in a man aged 25 to 40 with acute or convalescent COVID-19. The CDR3 DNA sequence: TGTGCCAGTAGTAGACGGGACAGGGATGAACAGAAACTGTTTTTT. This gives the protein CASSRRDRDEQKLFF.